Each of the 25 T cell receptor beta chains below was sequenced from the same sample in a study of beta chain features in type 1 diabetes. The study reverse transcribed the entire isolated RNA, so it sequenced expressed TCRB transcripts. Assay used: immunoSEQ multiplex PCR; TCRdb lists only in-frame clones, some missing. The sample has some 900,000 clones; roughly 15% are singletons. The material sequenced was naive CD4+ T cells from blood. All receptors come from a woman younger than 30 in good health.

The V gene is TRBV23-1, the J gene TRBJ2-2; tentatively, D is TRBD1 (6 bases). TRBV23-1 is identified as an open reading frame with a role that is uncertain. The CDR3 runs to 20 residues. V lost 3 bases to trimming and J lost 0 bases, with 23 bases between them. CDR3 coding DNA: TGCGCCAGCAGTCATTGGGGTGGGACAAATAACTATGCGAACACCGGGGAGCTGTTTTTT. This gives the protein CASSHWGGTNNYANTGELFF.

The gene calls are TRBV7-9 and TRBJ2-1; D perhaps matches TRBD1 (6 bases). The CDR3 contains 17 residues. CDR1 is SEHNR, CDR2 FQNEAQ, per germline (reference sequence). Between the trimmed V and J ends, which lost 5 bases and 0 bases, there was a span of 17 bases. CDR3 nucleotides: TGTGCCAGCAGCCAAAGTACAGGGCTGGGCTCCTACAATGAGCAGTTCTTC. Its protein is CASSQSTGLGSYNEQFF.

A few counts support this clone. V is TRBV11-2 and J is TRBJ1-3, with a tentative D call TRBD1 (5 bases). Germline assignment: CDR1 SGHAT and CDR2 FQNNGV. V was pared by 1 base and J by 0 bases, with 10 bases between. The CDR3 is 16 amino acids. CDR3 region: CASSLGQLSSGNTIYF. The CDR3 nucleotides are TGTGCCAGCAGCTTAGGACAGCTGAGCTCTGGAAACACCATATATTTT.

V and J are TRBV4-2 and TRBJ2-3; unclear D gene. V was trimmed by 1 base and J by 2 bases, leaving 7 bases between them. CDR1 is LGHNA and CDR2 is YNFKEQ in the germline V gene. The CDR3 runs 14 residues. The CDR3 DNA sequence: TGTGCCAGCAGCCAAGCACAGTCCACAGATACGCAGTATTTT. Translation: CASSQAQSTDTQYF.

This chain connects TRBV28 to TRBJ2-3; TRBD1 aligns across 10 bases. CDR3 length: 17 amino acids. With 6 bases clipped from V and 1 base from J, the junction kept 10 bases outside the gene matches. Per the germline V gene, CDR1 is MDHEN and CDR2 is SYDVKM. In nucleotides, the CDR3 is TGTGCCAGCAGCTCCGGGACAGGGGTCGGCGGCACAGATACGCAGTATTTT. Translating it yields CASSSGTGVGGTDTQYF.

Only a few counts were recorded for this clone. V usage is TRBV5-1 and J usage is TRBJ2-7, with unresolved D. V gave up 3 bases and J gave up 6 bases, with 13 bases separating them. The CDR3 has 13 amino acids. CDR1 and CDR2 (germline): SGHRS, YFSETQ. The CDR3 loop is CASSSATYGEQYF. CDR3 in DNA: TGCGCCAGCAGCTCCGCTACCTACGGCGAGCAGTACTTC.

In its sample, this clone was seen a few times. The gene calls are TRBV19 and TRBJ2-2, with 11 bases fitting TRBD1. The CDR3 has 16 residues. The ends lost 4 bases at V and 4 bases at J; junction bases unmatched: 5. From germline, CDR1 is LNHDA and CDR2 SQIVND (reference sequence). The CDR3 loop is CASSTGQGAFTGELFF. The CDR3 DNA reads TGTGCCAGTAGTACTGGACAGGGGGCTTTCACCGGGGAGCTGTTTTTT.

The chain has TRBV5-1 and TRBJ1-2, with D possibly matching TRBD1 (6 bases). V lost 2 bases and J 4 bases, leaving 12 bases between the germline ends. This CDR3 is 14 amino acids long. Germline V gene data show CDR1 as SGHRS and CDR2 as YFSETQ. CDR3 amino acids: CASSFGLGGYGYTF. Here the CDR3 DNA reads TGCGCCAGCAGCTTCGGACTAGGGGGCTATGGCTACACCTTC.

This chain connects TRBV2 to TRBJ2-1; 11 positions agree with TRBD2. Germline V gives CDR1 SNHLY, CDR2 FYNNEI. The V segment lost 6 bases and the J segment 6 bases; nucleotides outside the gene matches: 4. This CDR3 has 14 amino acids. This chain's CDR3 is CASRRLAGSNEQFF. CDR3 nucleotides: TGTGCCAGCAGGAGACTAGCGGGGTCCAATGAGCAGTTCTTC.

This clone turned up a few times. The chain is built from TRBV2 and TRBJ1-5; no reliable D call. Trimming took 4 bases from V and 2 from J, leaving 9 bases between them. Germline CDR1 SNHLY, CDR2 FYNNEI. CDR3 length equals 14 residues. CDR3 region: CASSVRVGNQPQHF. The DNA for the CDR3 is TGTGCCAGCAGTGTTAGGGTCGGCAATCAGCCCCAGCATTTT.

The V call is TRBV7-9, the J call TRBJ2-7; D is uncertain. The germline V gene has CDR1 SEHNR and CDR2 FQNEAQ (reference sequence). The CDR3 totals 13 residues. Trimming took 3 bases from V and 3 from J, leaving 9 bases between them. DNA for the CDR3: TGTGCCAGCAGCTTGAACAGCTACTACGAGCAGTACTTC. Amino acid sequence: CASSLNSYYEQYF.

The chain employs TRBV6-4 and TRBJ2-1; D ambiguous. CDR1 and CDR2 from the germline V gene are MRHNA and SNTAGT. This CDR3 has 13 amino acids. V shed 4 bases and J shed 10 bases, with 14 bases lying between them. CDR3: CASSVDMSSEQFF. CDR3 sequence (DNA): TGTGCCAGCAGTGTAGACATGTCGTCCGAGCAGTTCTTC.

V usage is TRBV5-1 and J usage is TRBJ2-2, with 11 bases fitting TRBD1. The length of the CDR3 is 15 residues. The germline CDR1 and CDR2 sequences are SGHRS and YFSETQ. Trimming at V came to 4 bases and at J to 6 bases, leaving 5 bases not matched to a gene. CDR3 nucleotides: TGCGCCAGCAGCGCGGACAGGGGGCACGCCGGGGAGCTGTTTTTT. Translation: CASSADRGHAGELFF. The variable domain in full, with the rest retrieved from reference TRBV5-1 and TRBJ2-2, is KAGVTQTPRYLIKTRGQQVTLSCSPISGHRSVSWYQQTPGQGLQFLFEYFSETQRNKGNFPGRFSGRQFSNSRSEMNVSTLELGDSALYLCASSADRGHAGELFFGEGSRLTVL.

This chain links TRBV10-3 with TRBJ2-7; D is unresolved. Germline values: CDR1 ENHRY, CDR2 SYGVKD. V lost 0 bases to trimming and J lost 1 base, with 10 bases between them. CDR3 length: 15 residues. The CDR3 DNA follows: TGTGCCATCAGTGAGTCGAGTGCCCCATCCTACGAGCAGTACTTC. This gives the protein CAISESSAPSYEQYF.

The gene calls are TRBV28 and TRBJ2-1, with TRBD1 identical over 10 bases. After removal of 6 bases from V and 5 bases from J, the junction contained 13 bases not matched to a gene. Germline CDR1 is MDHEN and CDR2 is SYDVKM. The CDR3 has 17 residues. CDR3 coding DNA: TGTGCCAGCAGAGAGGCACACCGGACAGGGGGTCACAATGAGCAGTTCTTC. Amino acids: CASREAHRTGGHNEQFF.

This chain links TRBV27 with TRBJ2-2, with D possibly being TRBD1 (6 bases). Trimming removed 7 bases from V and 6 bases from J, with 18 bases in between. This CDR3 has 15 amino acids. Germline CDR1 MNHEY, CDR2 SMNVEV (reference sequence). CDR3 sequence: CASTPWGLIPGELFF. CDR3 nucleotide sequence: TGTGCCAGCACCCCTTGGGGGCTTATCCCCGGGGAGCTGTTTTTT.

The rearrangement links TRBV11-2 to TRBJ2-7; 7 bases align to TRBD2. This CDR3 region has 15 residues. With 1 base clipped from V and 4 bases from J, the junction kept 7 bases outside the gene matches. Per the germline V gene, CDR1 is SGHAT and CDR2 is FQNNGV. Here the CDR3 DNA reads TGTGCCAGCAGCTTAGTTCTAGCGGATGTATACGAGCAGTACTTC. Residues: CASSLVLADVYEQYF. Together with reference TRBV11-2 and TRBJ2-7, the CDR3 gives the full variable domain: EAGVAQSPRYKIIEKRQSVAFWCNPISGHATLYWYQQILGQGPKLLIQFQNNGVVDDSQLPKDRFSAERLKGVDSTLKIQPAKLEDSAVYLCASSLVLADVYEQYFGPGTRLTVT.

This chain connects TRBV23-1 to TRBJ2-1, with 13 bases fitting TRBD2. TRBV23-1 is identified as an open reading frame with a role that is uncertain. The CDR3 has 13 amino acids. Trimming took 9 bases from V and 9 from J; bases not matched to a gene: 5. The chain's CDR3 is CARRRLAGGEQFF. CDR3 bases: TGCGCCAGAAGACGACTAGCGGGAGGTGAGCAGTTCTTC.

V and J are TRBV9 and TRBJ2-7; 7 nucleotides match TRBD2. Germline V lookup: CDR1 SGDLS, CDR2 YYNGEE. V lost 0 bases to trimming and J lost 3 bases; unmatched junction nucleotides: 6. This CDR3 is 15 amino acids long. CDR3 loop: CASSVEGGTHYEQYF. In DNA form, the CDR3 reads TGTGCCAGCAGCGTAGAGGGAGGGACCCACTACGAGCAGTACTTC.

This clone was seen only a few times. The gene calls are TRBV7-3 and TRBJ2-5, with D hard to call. This CDR3 is built from 13 residues. V was trimmed by 1 base and J by 2 bases, leaving 5 bases between them. Per germline, CDR1 SGHTA and CDR2 FQGTGA. The CDR3 sequence is CASSLRVQETQYF. DNA for the CDR3: TGTGCCAGCAGCTTAAGGGTTCAAGAGACCCAGTACTTC.

The chain has TRBV5-4 and TRBJ2-1; D gene uncertain. The CDR3 loop spans 17 amino acids. The V and J ends lost 3 bases and 4 bases respectively, with 20 bases between them. Germline CDR1 SGHNT, CDR2 YYREEE (reference sequence). CDR3 nucleotides: TGTGCCAGCAGCTCCAACCTGGGTGTCGATGTTTACAATGAGCAGTTCTTC. Its translation is CASSSNLGVDVYNEQFF.

This chain joins TRBV7-2 and TRBJ2-5; D is uncertain. The CDR3 runs to 14 residues. Germline loops: CDR1 SGHTA, CDR2 FQGNSA. V gave up 1 base and J gave up 4 bases, with 10 bases separating them. The CDR3 protein is CASSLVGFSETQYF. CDR3 nucleotides: TGTGCCAGCAGCTTAGTGGGGTTTTCAGAGACCCAGTACTTC.

The chain is built from TRBV9 and TRBJ2-7; a possible D gene is TRBD1 (6 bases). The ends were cut back, 2 bases at V and 4 bases at J, with 19 bases in the middle. Germline assignment: CDR1 SGDLS and CDR2 YYNGEE. This CDR3 comprises 16 residues. CDR3 loop: CASSVGVQGLGYEQYF. CDR3 coding DNA: TGTGCCAGCAGCGTTGGCGTGCAGGGGTTGGGTTACGAGCAGTACTTC.

This clone appeared a few times. This sequence joins TRBV5-1 and TRBJ2-2, with 12 bases fitting TRBD2. The germline V gene encodes CDR1 SGHRS and CDR2 YFSETQ. There are 17 residues in the CDR3. Trimming took 4 bases from V and 6 from J; bases not matched to a gene: 10. CDR3 coding DNA: TGCGCCAGCAGCCGACGACTAGCGGGAGAACGGGCCGGGGAGCTGTTTTTT. Its protein is CASSRRLAGERAGELFF.

In regard to this clone: The sample contains more than one DNA sequence encoding this CDR3. The V call is TRBV19, the J call TRBJ2-2, with a tentative D call TRBD1 (5 bases). This CDR3 comprises 14 residues. CDR1 and CDR2 from the germline V gene are LNHDA and SQIVND (reference sequence). Trimming took 5 bases from V and 4 from J, leaving 11 bases between them. Here the CDR3 DNA reads TGTGCCAGTAGTCTCCAGGGTGCCACCGGGGAGCTGTTTTTT. The encoded protein is CASSLQGATGELFF.